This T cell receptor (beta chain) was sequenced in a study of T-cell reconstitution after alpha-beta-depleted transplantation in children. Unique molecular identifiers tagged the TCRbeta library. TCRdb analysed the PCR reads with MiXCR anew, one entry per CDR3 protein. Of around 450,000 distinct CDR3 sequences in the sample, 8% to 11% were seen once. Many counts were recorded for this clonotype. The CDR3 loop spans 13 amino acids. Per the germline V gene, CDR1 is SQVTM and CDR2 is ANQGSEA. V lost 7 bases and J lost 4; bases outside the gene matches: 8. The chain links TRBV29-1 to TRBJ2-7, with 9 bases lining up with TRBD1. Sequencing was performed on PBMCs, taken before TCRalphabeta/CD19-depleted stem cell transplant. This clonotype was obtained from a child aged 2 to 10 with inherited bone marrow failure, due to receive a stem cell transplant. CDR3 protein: CSARDRAGYEQYF. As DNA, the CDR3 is TGCAGCGCTCGGGACAGGGCAGGGTACGAGCAGTACTTC.